The 14 T cell receptor beta chains below were found in one sample sequenced in a study of T-cell reconstitution after alpha-beta-depleted transplantation in children. Preparation of the TCRbeta library was carried out with unique molecular identifiers. One entry per CDR3 protein results from TCRdb running MiXCR on the PCR reads. The sample comprises about 580,000 distinct CDR3 sequences, 23% of which are singletons, and roughly 15% rests with the top ten. The material was PBMCs, mostly from graft donor cells, obtained 360 days after TCRalphabeta/CD19-depleted stem cell transplant. Receptors originate from a boy younger than two who had a stem cell transplant for acute myeloid leukemia, so the T cells may come from the graft donor.

The chain combines TRBV20-1 with TRBJ2-7; 11 nucleotides align to TRBD1. The germline V gene has CDR1 DFQATT and CDR2 SNEGSKA (reference sequence). CDR3 size: 13 residues. The V gene end was trimmed by 1 base and the J gene end by 5 bases; junction bases not matched to a gene: 1. DNA for the CDR3: TGCAGTGCTAGAGGGACAGGGGGCAACGAGCAGTACTTC. Translating gives CSARGTGGNEQYF.

The rearrangement links TRBV20-1 to TRBJ2-1; D remains ambiguous. The germline V gene encodes CDR1 DFQATT and CDR2 SNEGSKA (reference sequence). V lost 6 bases to trimming and J lost 0 bases, with 12 bases between them. The CDR3 extends over 14 amino acids. The CDR3 reads CSAQRRSSYNEQFF. DNA of the CDR3: TGCAGTGCCCAACGACGGAGCTCCTACAATGAGCAGTTCTTC.

In its sample, this clonotype was seen many times. The chain links TRBV10-3 to TRBJ2-5; D is possibly TRBD2 (5 bases). V lost 3 bases and J lost 1, with 12 bases in between. The CDR3 is 15 amino acids. Germline assignment: CDR1 ENHRY and CDR2 SYGVKD. For the CDR3, the DNA is TGTGCCATCAGTGAAAGCCTGGGGAGCCAAGAGACCCAGTACTTC. It yields the protein CAISESLGSQETQYF.

At least ten counts were recorded for this clonotype. The J gene is TRBJ1-6, the V gene TRBV3-1; 8 positions match TRBD1. Germline V gene sequence: CDR1 LGHDT, CDR2 YNNKEL (reference sequence). The CDR3 consists of 18 residues. J was trimmed by 3 bases and V by 0 bases; bases with no gene match: 7. The CDR3 sequence: CASSQEGYRGNYNSPLHF. The CDR3 DNA follows: TGTGCCAGCAGCCAAGAGGGATACAGGGGGAACTATAATTCACCCCTCCACTTT.

This clonotype came up a few times. The gene calls are TRBV6-1 and TRBJ1-4; no clear D. Trimming took 6 bases from V and 10 from J, leaving 15 bases between them. Germline assignment: CDR1 MNHNS and CDR2 SASEGT. This CDR3 spans 13 amino acids. CDR3 amino acids: CASSPIGVGKLFF. CDR3 sequence (DNA): TGTGCCAGCAGCCCGATCGGGGTGGGAAAACTGTTTTTT.

This clonotype has just a few counts. The CDR3 coding sequence is TGCAGTGCTAGAGCTAGCGGGGGGACCACTAGCACAGATACGCAGTATTTT. This gives the protein CSARASGGTTSTDTQYF. The chain combines TRBV20-1 with TRBJ2-3, with 11 bases that match TRBD2. Germline values: CDR1 DFQATT, CDR2 SNEGSKA (reference sequence). The junction had 6 bases not matched to a gene; V was cut back by 1 base and J by 0 bases. The CDR3 is made up of 17 amino acids.

The genes are TRBV7-8 and TRBJ2-7, with 7 bases aligning to TRBD1. This CDR3 region has 14 residues. With V trimmed by 5 bases and J by 5 bases, 9 bases remained unmatched. The germline V gene encodes CDR1 SGHVS and CDR2 FQNEAQ. The CDR3 nucleotides read TGTGCCAGCAGCCGTGACAGGGTGAACAACGAGCAGTACTTC. Amino acids: CASSRDRVNNEQYF.

The rearrangement uses TRBV4-2 and TRBJ2-1; TRBD2 aligns across 7 bases. V gave up 4 bases and J gave up 3 bases; unmatched junction bases: 6. Germline V CDR1 and CDR2: LGHNA, YNFKEQ. This CDR3 is 15 amino acids long. CDR3 loop: CASSPGRNHYNEQFF. The CDR3 DNA is TGTGCCAGCAGCCCCGGGAGGAACCACTACAATGAGCAGTTCTTC.

This clonotype was detected many times. One end of the junction is discordant with germline, which a read error may explain. This chain uses TRBV12-3 or TRBV12-4 with TRBJ2-1; 9 bases line up with TRBD2. The CDR3 totals 14 residues. As DNA, the CDR3 is TGTGCCAGCAGTCTAGCGGGGACCTACAATGAGCAGTTCTTC. It encodes CASSLAGTYNEQFF.

This chain links TRBV7-6 with TRBJ2-1; D may match TRBD1 or TRBD2 (5 bases each). Germline CDR1 is SGHVS and CDR2 is FNYEAQ. The CDR3 runs to 16 residues. Trimming pared 4 bases from V and 8 bases from J, leaving 21 bases between. The CDR3 is CASSYLGTSRRYEQFF. DNA for the CDR3: TGTGCCAGCAGCTACCTCGGGACCTCCCGGAGGTATGAGCAGTTCTTC.

This clonotype was recorded at least ten times. The V gene is TRBV20-1, the J gene TRBJ2-7; D is undetermined. The germline V gene encodes CDR1 DFQATT and CDR2 SNEGSKA (reference sequence). The ends were cut back, 6 bases at V and 3 bases at J, with 6 bases in the middle. The CDR3 totals 10 residues. This CDR3 is CSAAHYEQYV. The CDR3 nucleotides read TGCAGTGCCGCCCACTACGAGCAGTACGTC.

This clonotype was observed at least ten times. V is TRBV5-1 and J is TRBJ2-7; 8 nucleotides line up with TRBD2. The ends lost 3 bases at V and 0 bases at J; junction bases unmatched: 2. Germline CDR1 is SGHRS and CDR2 is YFSETQ. The CDR3 is 14 residues long. The CDR3 DNA reads as TGCGCCAGCAGCTCGAGCGGGGGCTCCTACGAGCAGTACGTC. Translation: CASSSSGGSYEQYV.

This chain connects TRBV12-3 or TRBV12-4 to TRBJ1-1; TRBD1 aligns across 10 bases. This CDR3 region has 14 residues. Germline trimming cut 5 bases from V and 5 bases from J; bases unmatched to any gene: 5. The CDR3 here is CASSTGQGWTEAFF. The CDR3 nucleotides read TGTGCCAGCAGTACGGGACAGGGGTGGACTGAAGCTTTCTTT.

CDR3 bases: TGCAGTGCTGTCCAGGGGGGACGGGGCTACACCTTC. This translates into CSAVQGGRGYTF. This rearrangement joins TRBV20-1 to TRBJ1-2; TRBD1 agrees at 7 bases. CDR1 is DFQATT and CDR2 is SNEGSKA in the germline V gene (reference sequence). With V trimmed by 5 bases and J by 8 bases, 8 bases remained unmatched. The CDR3 covers 12 residues.